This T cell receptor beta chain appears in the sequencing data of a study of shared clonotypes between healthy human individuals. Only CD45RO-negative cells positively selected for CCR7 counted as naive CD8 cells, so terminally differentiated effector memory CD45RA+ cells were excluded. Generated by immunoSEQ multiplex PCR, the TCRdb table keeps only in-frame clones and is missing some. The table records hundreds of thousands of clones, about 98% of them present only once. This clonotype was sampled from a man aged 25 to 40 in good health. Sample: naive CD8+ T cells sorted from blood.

CDR3 DNA: TGTGCCAGCAGTGACTCGGGACAAAACACCGGGGAGCTGTTTTTT. It translates to CASSDSGQNTGELFF. The chain has TRBV6-4 and TRBJ2-2; weak D call: TRBD1 (6 bases). V lost 0 bases, J lost 2 bases, and 7 bases lay in between. The CDR3 is 15 amino acids. Germline CDR1 reads MRHNA; CDR2 reads SNTAGT.